Listed here are 16 T cell receptor beta chains from one sample, sequenced in a study of T-cell memory formation after mild COVID-19. TCRdb itself ran the 5' RACE reads through MiXCR, one entry per CDR3 protein. The data hold a few hundred thousand distinct CDR3 sequences, with 24% observed a single time. The specimen sequenced was PBMCs or a T cell subset sorted from them (not recorded which). The receptors were gathered from an adult woman who had mild COVID-19 (a few samples of this study predate the infection). Cell type and time point are not known.

This clonotype has just a few counts. The chain links TRBV5-1 to TRBJ2-3, with 9 bases aligning to TRBD2. There are 13 residues in the CDR3. J gave up 2 bases and V 7 bases, and 2 bases lay outside the gene matches. CDR1 is SGHRS, CDR2 YFSETQ, per germline. The CDR3: CASASGDTDTQYF. CDR3 DNA: TGCGCCAGCGCTAGCGGGGACACAGATACGCAGTATTTT. Variable domain in full (rest from reference TRBV5-1 and TRBJ2-3): KAGVTQTPRYLIKTRGQQVTLSCSPISGHRSVSWYQQTPGQGLQFLFEYFSETQRNKGNFPGRFSGRQFSNSRSEMNVSTLELGDSALYLCASASGDTDTQYFGPGTRLTVL.

Ten or more counts support this clonotype. For the CDR3, the DNA is TGTGCCAGCAGTCTCTCAGGCGACCAAGGGCCCCAGCATTTT. The encoded protein is CASSLSGDQGPQHF. This rearrangement joins TRBV12-3 or TRBV12-4 to TRBJ1-5, with D uncertain. V gave up 5 bases and J gave up 9 bases, with 17 bases separating them. This CDR3 is built from 14 residues.

This clonotype has a handful of counts. The genes are TRBV5-1 and TRBJ1-4; D ambiguous. Trimming took off 1 base at V and 4 bases at J, with 11 bases between the two ends. CDR3 length: 15 amino acids. Looked up from germline, CDR1 is SGHRS and CDR2 is YFSETQ. CDR3 sequence (DNA): TGCGCCAGCAGCTTGCCCGGCAGAAGTAATGAAAAACTGTTTTTT. Its protein is CASSLPGRSNEKLFF.

This chain joins TRBV7-3 and TRBJ2-1; no firm D call. The CDR3 contains 16 residues. Germline V gives CDR1 SGHTA, CDR2 FQGTGA. Deletions cut 5 bases from V and 0 bases from J, with 14 bases between. This chain's CDR3 is CASSVLPSSSYNEQFF. In DNA, the CDR3 is TGTGCCAGCAGCGTCCTGCCTTCTAGCTCCTACAATGAGCAGTTCTTC.

This clonotype was counted between two and nine times. The chain has TRBV20-1 and TRBJ2-2; maybe TRBD1 (6 bases). CDR1 and CDR2 (germline): DFQATT, SNEGSKA (reference sequence). The CDR3 has 18 amino acids. V lost 2 bases to trimming and J lost 0 bases, with 19 bases between them. The CDR3 sequence: CSARHRDTTAANTGELFF. DNA of the CDR3: TGCAGTGCTAGACACCGGGACACCACAGCCGCGAACACCGGGGAGCTGTTTTTT.

This chain links TRBV10-3 with TRBJ2-1; 8 nucleotides line up with TRBD1. The CDR3 is 11 amino acids. Germline lookup yields CDR1 ENHRY and CDR2 SYGVKD. The V and J ends lost 6 bases and 8 bases, in that order; junction bases with no gene match: 0. In DNA, the CDR3 is TGTGCCATCAGGGACAGGGATGAGCAGTTCTTC. Translated, it gives CAIRDRDEQFF.

The chain combines TRBV7-8 with TRBJ2-3; D is unclear. The CDR3 length is 14 residues. Trimming cost V 1 base and J 4 bases, with 9 bases left between them. Germline V CDR1 and CDR2: SGHVS, FQNEAQ. In DNA, the CDR3 is TGTGCCAGCAGCTTAGATAGTTGGGCAGATACGCAGTATTTT. Protein: CASSLDSWADTQYF.

V usage is TRBV15 and J usage is TRBJ2-1; 9 bases align to TRBD2. Looked up from germline, CDR1 is LNHNV and CDR2 is YYDKDF (reference sequence). The CDR3 loop spans 16 amino acids. After removal of 1 base from V and 3 bases from J, the junction contained 4 bases not matched to a gene. CDR3 region: CATSRVGSGSYNEQFF. Written as DNA, the CDR3 is TGTGCCACCAGCAGAGTTGGTAGCGGGAGCTACAATGAGCAGTTCTTC.

The chain uses TRBV19 and TRBJ2-7, with TRBD1 matching over 7 bases. This CDR3 spans 14 amino acids. The germline V gene encodes CDR1 LNHDA and CDR2 SQIVND (reference sequence). V trimming: 3 bases; J trimming: 3 bases; junction bases outside the gene matches: 5. CDR3 region: CASSIGRQGYEQYF. CDR3 DNA: TGTGCCAGTAGTATCGGGCGACAGGGCTACGAGCAGTACTTC. The full variable domain, rest sourced from reference TRBV19 and TRBJ2-7, is DGGITQSPKYLFRKEGQNVTLSCEQNLNHDAMYWYRQDPGQGLRLIYYSQIVNDFQKGDIAEGYSVSREKKESFPLTVTSAQKNPTAFYLCASSIGRQGYEQYFGPGTRLTVT.

A few counts support this clonotype. The chain couples TRBV15 to TRBJ2-5; D assignment may be TRBD1 or TRBD2 (5 bases each). This CDR3 has 14 amino acids. Between the trimmed V and J ends, which lost 1 base and 2 bases, there was a span of 8 bases. Germline values: CDR1 LNHNV, CDR2 YYDKDF (reference sequence). The CDR3 region is CATSRVREQETQYF. The CDR3 nucleotides read TGTGCCACCAGCAGAGTCAGGGAGCAAGAGACCCAGTACTTC.

This rearrangement joins TRBV25-1 to TRBJ2-3; D is undetermined. V lost 8 bases and J 4 bases, leaving 7 bases between the germline ends. Germline V gene lookup returns CDR1 MGHDK and CDR2 SYGVNS. This CDR3 has 11 amino acids. The CDR3 sequence: CASAFSDTQYF. The CDR3 bases are TGTGCCAGCGCTTTCTCAGATACGCAGTATTTT.

This chain joins TRBV12-5 and TRBJ2-5; D uncertain. CDR3 size: 15 residues. Germline loops: CDR1 LGHNT, CDR2 FRNRAP. V lost 1 base and J lost 5, with 14 bases in between. In DNA form, the CDR3 reads TGTGCTAGTGGTTTGGGAGCGATCCGGCAGGAGACCCAGTACTTC. Its protein is CASGLGAIRQETQYF.

The rearrangement joins TRBV5-1 to TRBJ2-3; 11 bases are shared with TRBD2. The length of the CDR3 is 16 residues. The junction had 4 bases not matched to a gene; V was cut back by 0 bases and J by 4 bases. The germline gives CDR1 SGHRS, CDR2 YFSETQ. Here the CDR3 DNA reads TGCGCCAGCAGCTTGGCCCCTAGCGGGGGGTCAGATACGCAGTATTTT. Translated, it gives CASSLAPSGGSDTQYF. Looking up the rest from reference TRBV5-1 and TRBJ2-3 gives the full variable domain: KAGVTQTPRYLIKTRGQQVTLSCSPISGHRSVSWYQQTPGQGLQFLFEYFSETQRNKGNFPGRFSGRQFSNSRSEMNVSTLELGDSALYLCASSLAPSGGSDTQYFGPGTRLTVL.

The CDR3 nucleotides read TGTGCCACCACCAGACCTGACACCGGGGAGCTGTTTTTT. As protein: CATTRPDTGELFF. The chain is built from TRBV24-1 and TRBJ2-2; D is undetermined. This CDR3 spans 13 amino acids. CDR1 and CDR2 from the germline V gene are KGHDR and SFDVKD. Trimming removed 8 bases at V and 3 bases at J, with 9 bases between.

A few counts support this clonotype. J is TRBJ1-6 and V is TRBV7-9; tentatively, D is TRBD1 (6 bases). Germline CDR1 is SEHNR and CDR2 is FQNEAQ (reference sequence). CDR3 length equals 18 residues. With 5 bases removed from V and 0 bases from J, the gap between germline ends came to 17 bases. The CDR3 sequence: CASSVGQYFSSYNSPLHF. In nucleotides, the CDR3 is TGTGCCAGCAGCGTAGGACAGTACTTTAGCTCCTATAATTCACCCCTCCACTTT.

This clonotype has a handful of counts. J is TRBJ1-2 and V is TRBV5-1; D is perhaps TRBD1 (5 bases). Germline-derived CDR1 and CDR2 are SGHRS and YFSETQ. The CDR3 is 16 amino acids. Trimming left V 0 bases short and J 1 base short, with 13 bases between. This chain's CDR3 is CASSLGRDGYNYGYTF. In DNA form, the CDR3 reads TGCGCCAGCAGCTTGGGTAGGGACGGATATAACTATGGCTACACCTTC. Looking up the rest from reference TRBV5-1 and TRBJ1-2 gives the full variable domain: KAGVTQTPRYLIKTRGQQVTLSCSPISGHRSVSWYQQTPGQGLQFLFEYFSETQRNKGNFPGRFSGRQFSNSRSEMNVSTLELGDSALYLCASSLGRDGYNYGYTFGSGTRLTVV.